Each of the 17 T cell receptor beta chains below was sequenced from the same sample in a study of early T cells in non-severe SARS-CoV-2 infection. TCRdb called the 5' RACE reads again in MiXCR, with one record for every CDR3 protein. Of some 70,000 distinct CDR3 sequences listed, roughly a tenth are singletons. The sample taken for sequencing was whole blood. The source is an adult who was a healthcare worker with PCR-confirmed SARS-CoV-2 infection or an uninfected control (not recorded which).

This clonotype was found many times. This chain connects TRBV11-3 to TRBJ2-2; D is undetermined. CDR1 and CDR2 (germline): SGHNT, YENEEA. Deletions cut 6 bases from V and 1 base from J, with 3 bases between. CDR3 length equals 12 residues. CDR3 DNA: TGTGCCAGCAGGGAGAACACCGGGGAGCTGTTTTTT. This sequence encodes CASRENTGELFF.

In this sample, this clonotype turned up many times. This chain links TRBV6-1 with TRBJ1-3; D gene unclear. Trimming shortened V by 0 bases and J by 3 bases, and 6 bases separated the two germline ends. CDR3 length equals 14 residues. Germline V lookup: CDR1 MNHNS, CDR2 SASEGT. The CDR3 nucleotides read TGTGCCAGCAGTGAAGCGACATATGGAAACACCATATATTTT. It translates to CASSEATYGNTIYF.

The V call is TRBV27, the J call TRBJ2-2, with TRBD1 matching 8 bases. After removal of 7 bases from V and 3 bases from J, the junction contained 10 bases not matched to a gene. The germline V gene encodes CDR1 MNHEY and CDR2 SMNVEV (reference sequence). The CDR3 extends over 16 amino acids. CDR3 residues: CASTAGQDEDTGELFF. Here the CDR3 DNA reads TGTGCCAGCACCGCGGGACAGGATGAGGACACCGGGGAGCTGTTTTTT.

V is TRBV6-1 and J is TRBJ2-1, with D possibly being TRBD1 or TRBD2 (5 bases each). V was clipped by 7 bases and J by 9 bases, with 19 bases between them. Germline lookup yields CDR1 MNHNS and CDR2 SASEGT. The CDR3 is 14 residues long. CDR3 sequence (DNA): TGTGCCAGCATTACCGGGACCTTCCCCGGTGAGCAGTTCTTC. Translated, it gives CASITGTFPGEQFF.

There are a few counts of this clonotype. The V gene is TRBV10-2, the J gene TRBJ2-2, with 9 positions matching TRBD2. Germline CDR1 reads WSHSY; CDR2 reads SAAADI. The length of the CDR3 is 18 residues. V was clipped by 2 bases and J by 3 bases; unmatched bases: 10. The chain's CDR3 is CASSESLRGGTDTGELFF. CDR3 nucleotide sequence: TGCGCCAGCAGTGAGAGCTTGCGGGGGGGAACGGACACCGGGGAGCTGTTTTTT.

This clonotype was recorded at least ten times. The chain has TRBV9 and TRBJ2-1; 10 positions match TRBD1. The CDR3 is 16 residues long. The V gene end was trimmed by 3 bases and the J gene end by 3 bases; junction bases not matched to a gene: 6. Germline V lookup: CDR1 SGDLS, CDR2 YYNGEE. This CDR3 reads CASSGRQGAIYNEQFF. DNA of the CDR3: TGTGCCAGCAGCGGCCGACAGGGGGCGATCTACAATGAGCAGTTCTTC.

This clonotype was counted many times. This sequence joins TRBV6-6 and TRBJ2-1, with D unclear. This CDR3 is 12 amino acids long. Germline lookup yields CDR1 MNHNY and CDR2 SVGAGI (reference sequence). Trimming took off 7 bases at V and 4 bases at J, with 8 bases between the two ends. DNA of the CDR3: TGTGCCAGCAAAACCGAATACAATGAGCAGTTCTTC. Translation gives CASKTEYNEQFF.

This clonotype was seen a few times. The chain uses TRBV24-1 and TRBJ2-2, with D hard to call. Deletions cut 3 bases from V and 5 bases from J, with 12 bases between. From germline, CDR1 is KGHDR and CDR2 SFDVKD. This CDR3 is built from 15 residues. CDR3 protein: CATSDLPPDTGELFF. CDR3 in DNA: TGTGCCACCAGTGATCTCCCCCCTGATACCGGGGAGCTGTTTTTT.

This clonotype was picked up many times. The J gene is TRBJ2-3, the V gene TRBV3-1; 8 positions agree with TRBD2. Germline-derived CDR1 and CDR2 are LGHDT and YNNKEL (reference sequence). The CDR3 totals 17 residues. Germline trimming cut 0 bases from V and 4 bases from J; bases unmatched to any gene: 9. The CDR3 nucleotides read TGTGCCAGCAGCCAAGAGAGGATTAGCGGGGTCTCAGATACGCAGTATTTT. This encodes CASSQERISGVSDTQYF.

The chain employs TRBV10-3 and TRBJ2-1; a possible D gene is TRBD2 (5 bases). From germline, CDR1 is ENHRY and CDR2 SYGVKD. There are 13 residues in the CDR3. The germline V and J ends were trimmed by 2 bases and 7 bases, with 9 bases remaining between them. DNA for the CDR3: TGTGCCATCAGTGAGAATGAGGGTAATGAGCAGTTCTTC. Residues: CAISENEGNEQFF.

The chain combines TRBV11-2 with TRBJ2-7, with 7 positions matching TRBD1. The V gene end was trimmed by 5 bases and the J gene end by 3 bases; junction bases not matched to a gene: 7. CDR3 length: 14 amino acids. Germline loops: CDR1 SGHAT, CDR2 FQNNGV. The CDR3 nucleotides read TGTGCCAGCAGCCCAGGGACAGCTGGCTACGAGCAGTACTTC. Protein product: CASSPGTAGYEQYF.

This clonotype has at least ten counts. V gene TRBV4-1 combines with J gene TRBJ2-1; no clear D. The CDR3 is made up of 17 amino acids. The ends were cut back, 6 bases at V and 5 bases at J, with 23 bases in the middle. Germline assignment: CDR1 MGHRA and CDR2 YSYEKL. The CDR3 nucleotides read TGCGCCAGCAGACCTAGGGCGGCGCAATTCACAAACAATGAGCAGTTCTTC. This translates into CASRPRAAQFTNNEQFF.

This clonotype was recorded a few times. CDR3 region: CASSADGQGNGELFF. CDR3 in DNA: TGCGCCAGCAGCGCGGACGGACAGGGAAACGGGGAGCTGTTTTTT. This chain uses TRBV5-1 with TRBJ2-2, with 8 bases fitting TRBD1. CDR1 and CDR2 (germline): SGHRS, YFSETQ. Trimming removed 4 bases from V and 7 bases from J; junction bases left unmatched: 9. The CDR3 contains 15 residues.

The chain carries TRBV4-3 and TRBJ1-2, with a tentative D call TRBD1 (5 bases). This CDR3 comprises 13 residues. Trimming cost V 0 bases and J 6 bases, with 8 bases left between them. The germline CDR1 and CDR2 sequences are LGHNA and YSLEER. CDR3 residues: CASSQDRRDGYTF. The CDR3 DNA reads as TGCGCCAGCAGCCAAGATCGCAGGGATGGCTACACCTTC.

In its sample, this clonotype was seen many times. The rearrangement uses TRBV6-5 and TRBJ1-5; 9 nucleotides line up with TRBD1. After removal of 2 bases from V and 5 bases from J, the junction contained 1 base not matched to a gene. CDR3 length: 14 residues. Germline CDR1 is MNHEY and CDR2 is SVGAGI. CDR3 coding DNA: TGTGCCAGCAGTTACCGGACAGGGGATCAGCCCCAGCATTTT. Encoded protein: CASSYRTGDQPQHF.

This clonotype was recorded at least ten times. The rearrangement links TRBV29-1 to TRBJ1-5, with D possibly matching TRBD1 (6 bases). The CDR3 loop spans 13 amino acids. V lost 4 bases, J lost 0 bases, and 7 bases lay in between. The germline V gene has CDR1 SQVTM and CDR2 ANQGSEA. CDR3 DNA: TGCAGCGTTGCAGGGGATAGCAATCAGCCCCAGCATTTT. Amino acids: CSVAGDSNQPQHF.

This clonotype was seen a few times. The J gene is TRBJ2-7, the V gene TRBV7-2; D is undetermined. V dropped 5 bases and J dropped 2 bases, with 7 bases sitting between them. The CDR3 sequence is 12 residues long. Per the germline V gene, CDR1 is SGHTA and CDR2 is FQGNSA. CDR3 loop: CASSPNPYEQYF. The DNA of the CDR3 is TGTGCCAGCAGCCCAAATCCCTACGAGCAGTACTTC.